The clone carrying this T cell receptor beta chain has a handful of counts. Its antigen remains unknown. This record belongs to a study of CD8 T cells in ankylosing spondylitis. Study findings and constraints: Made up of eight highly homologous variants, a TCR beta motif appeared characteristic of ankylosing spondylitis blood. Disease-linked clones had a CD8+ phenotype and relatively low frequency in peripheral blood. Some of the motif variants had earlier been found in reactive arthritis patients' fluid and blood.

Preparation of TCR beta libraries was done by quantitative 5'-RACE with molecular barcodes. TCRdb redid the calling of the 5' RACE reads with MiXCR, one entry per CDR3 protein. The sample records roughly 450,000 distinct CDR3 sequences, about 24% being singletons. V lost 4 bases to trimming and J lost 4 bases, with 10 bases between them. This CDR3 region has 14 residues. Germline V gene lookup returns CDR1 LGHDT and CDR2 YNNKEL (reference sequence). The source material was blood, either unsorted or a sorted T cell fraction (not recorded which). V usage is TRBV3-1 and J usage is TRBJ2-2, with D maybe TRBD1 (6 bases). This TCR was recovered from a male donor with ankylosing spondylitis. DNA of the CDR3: TGTGCCAGCAGCCGAGAGGGGGTCACCGGGGAGCTGTTTTTT. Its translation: CASSREGVTGELFF.